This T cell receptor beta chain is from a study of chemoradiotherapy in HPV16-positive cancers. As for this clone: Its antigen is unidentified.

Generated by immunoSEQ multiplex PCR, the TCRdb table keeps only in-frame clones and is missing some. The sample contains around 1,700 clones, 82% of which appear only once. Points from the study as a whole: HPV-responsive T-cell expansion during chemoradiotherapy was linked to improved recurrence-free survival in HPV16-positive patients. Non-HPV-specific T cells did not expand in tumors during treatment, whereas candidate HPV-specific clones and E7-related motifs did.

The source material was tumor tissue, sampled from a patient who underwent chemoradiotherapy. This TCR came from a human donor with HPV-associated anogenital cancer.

CDR3 sequence (DNA): TGTGCCAGCCTAAGACAGGGGAGGACCGGGGAGCTGTTTTTT. Amino acid sequence: CASLRQGRTGELFF. The chain uses TRBV6-5 and TRBJ2-2; 8 bases fit TRBD1. The trim removed 8 bases at V and 5 bases at J, leaving 7 bases unmatched. Germline V gives CDR1 MNHEY, CDR2 SVGAGI. CDR3 length equals 14 residues.